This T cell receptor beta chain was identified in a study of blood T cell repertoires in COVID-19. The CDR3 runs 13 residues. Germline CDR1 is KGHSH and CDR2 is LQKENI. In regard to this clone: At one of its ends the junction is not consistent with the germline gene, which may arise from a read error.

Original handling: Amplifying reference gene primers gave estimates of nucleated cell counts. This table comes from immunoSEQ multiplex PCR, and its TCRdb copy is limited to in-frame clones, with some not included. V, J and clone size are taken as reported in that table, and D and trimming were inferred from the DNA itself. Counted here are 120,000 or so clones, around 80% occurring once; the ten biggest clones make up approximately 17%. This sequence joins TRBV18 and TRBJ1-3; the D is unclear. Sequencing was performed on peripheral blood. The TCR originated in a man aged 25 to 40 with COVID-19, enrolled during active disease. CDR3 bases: TGTGCCAGCTCACCACAGAGTGGAGACACCATATATTTT. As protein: CASSPQSGDTIYF.